This T cell receptor beta chain came from a study of OX40 agonist ivuxolimab in advanced cancers. Study-wide results and caveats: CD8+ T cells averaged more expanded clones than CD4+.

Points on this clone: What it binds is unknown.

Profiling relied on immunoSEQ multiplex PCR, and the TCRdb table lists in-frame clones only, not all of them. In the table there are 50,000 to 75,000 clones, 87% of which are singletons. With V trimmed by 6 bases and J by 7 bases, 14 bases remained unmatched. CDR3 size: 15 residues. Germline V gives CDR1 MNHEY, CDR2 SVGAGI. This sequence was found in an adult with an advanced solid tumor such as melanoma, head and neck, liver or kidney cancer. The source material was CD4+ or CD8+ T cells sorted from blood, sampled in a trial of the OX40 agonist ivuxolimab. The chain employs TRBV6-5 and TRBJ2-5; 7 nucleotides agree with TRBD1. The CDR3 bases are TGTGCCAGCAGCCAACTTGACAGGGATGTTGGGACCCAGTACTTC. Its translation: CASSQLDRDVGTQYF.